The 26 T cell receptor beta chains in this list originate from one sample, sequenced in a study of control samples from healthy donors and cancer patients. TCRdb's table, derived via immunoSEQ multiplex PCR, lists solely in-frame clones and lacks some. The sample consists of about 130,000 clones, 88% of them appearing once. Sequencing was done on a sample of blood. Receptors were obtained from a middle-aged man in good health.

This clone was recorded only once. The chain combines TRBV5-1 with TRBJ2-7; 7 nucleotides align to TRBD2. Germline loops: CDR1 SGHRS, CDR2 YFSETQ. J lost 2 bases, V lost 2 bases, and 7 bases had no gene match. The CDR3 covers 15 residues. CDR3 bases: TGCGCCAGCAGCTTCACGGGGGGTCCAACCTACGAGCAGTACTTC. Its translation: CASSFTGGPTYEQYF.

Concerning this clone itself: At one end the junction does not follow the germline gene, possibly because of a read error. This sample also contains other DNA sequences that code for the same CDR3. This chain connects TRBV5-6 to TRBJ2-7, with 9 nucleotides matching TRBD1. The CDR3 length is 14 residues. CDR1 SGHDT and CDR2 YYEEEE come from the germline V gene. The CDR3 nucleotides read TGCGCCAGCAGCTCAGGGGACAGGGTGAGCGAGCAGTACTTC. Encoded protein: CASSSGDRVSEQYF.

V usage is TRBV5-1 and J usage is TRBJ1-3; D ambiguous. From germline, CDR1 is SGHRS and CDR2 YFSETQ. The V and J ends lost 4 bases and 0 bases respectively, with 8 bases between them. The CDR3 length is 14 residues. CDR3 region: CASSTGPSGNTIYF. CDR3 DNA: TGCGCCAGCAGCACCGGACCCTCTGGAAACACCATATATTTT.

The rearrangement links TRBV6-5 to TRBJ1-2; 10 bases fit TRBD1. Trimming removed 8 bases from V and 4 bases from J; junction bases left unmatched: 10. This CDR3 has 15 residues. CDR1 is MNHEY, CDR2 SVGAGI, per germline. As DNA, the CDR3 is TGTGCCAGCCTGTACCGGGACAGGGGAGGCTATGGCTACACCTTC. As protein: CASLYRDRGGYGYTF.

This clone was found once. V gene TRBV9 combines with J gene TRBJ1-3; D is unclear. Deletions cut 0 bases from V and 4 bases from J, with 5 bases between. The CDR3 is 13 residues long. The V gene's germline CDR1 is SGDLS and CDR2 YYNGEE. The CDR3 is CASSVGYGNTIYF. The CDR3 DNA reads TGTGCCAGCAGCGTAGGGTACGGAAACACCATATATTTT.

CDR3 sequence: CASSFGGGLFGANTEAFF. As DNA, the CDR3 is TGTGCCAGCAGCTTCGGGGGGGGTCTCTTTGGGGCGAACACTGAAGCTTTCTTT. The chain is built from TRBV7-2 and TRBJ1-1, with D possibly matching TRBD1 (5 bases). Germline V gives CDR1 SGHTA, CDR2 FQGNSA. Trimming cost V 3 bases and J 1 base, with 21 bases left between them. This CDR3 comprises 18 residues.

The V and J genes are TRBV29-1 and TRBJ1-1, with D perhaps matching TRBD1 (5 bases). CDR1 and CDR2 (germline): SQVTM, ANQGSEA. The CDR3 runs to 12 residues. V was cut by 0 bases and J by 5 bases, with 7 bases left in between. CDR3 in DNA: TGCAGCGTTGAAGATCGGGGGACTGAAGCTTTCTTT. Amino acids: CSVEDRGTEAFF.

This chain joins TRBV11-2 and TRBJ2-1, with D perhaps TRBD2 (5 bases). Germline values: CDR1 SGHAT, CDR2 FQNNGV. This CDR3 contains 15 residues. Trimming left V 0 bases short and J 4 bases short, with 10 bases between. CDR3 residues: CASSLDLAGYNEQFF. For the CDR3, the DNA is TGTGCCAGCAGCTTAGATCTGGCGGGTTACAATGAGCAGTTCTTC.

The rearrangement uses TRBV28 and TRBJ2-3; D may match TRBD1 or TRBD2 (6 bases each). The germline V gene has CDR1 MDHEN and CDR2 SYDVKM. Trimming left V 5 bases short and J 6 bases short, with 24 bases between. The CDR3 consists of 17 residues. The CDR3 DNA sequence: TGTGCCAGCAGTACGCGCACCGGGACTCTAACAGGGGATACGCAGTATTTT. It encodes CASSTRTGTLTGDTQYF.

J is TRBJ1-6 and V is TRBV18; D is ambiguous. The CDR3 totals 16 residues. Germline CDR1 reads KGHSH; CDR2 reads LQKENI. V lost 3 bases and J lost 7, with 16 bases in between. The CDR3 loop reads CASSPGAADLNSPLHF. DNA for the CDR3: TGTGCCAGCTCACCCGGAGCAGCCGATCTAAATTCACCCCTCCACTTT.

The chain joins TRBV19 to TRBJ2-2, with D unclear. V was shortened by 7 bases and J by 5 bases, with 8 bases between the two germline ends. The CDR3 runs 12 residues. CDR1 is LNHDA and CDR2 is SQIVND in the germline V gene (reference sequence). CDR3 coding DNA: TGTGCCAGTACTTCGCGGACCGGGGAGCTGTTTTTT. It yields the protein CASTSRTGELFF.

The rearrangement uses TRBV4-1 and TRBJ2-2; 8 bases fit TRBD1. Trimming removed 6 bases from V and 2 bases from J; junction bases left unmatched: 8. The CDR3 is 16 residues long. CDR1 MGHRA and CDR2 YSYEKL come from the germline V gene. The CDR3 loop reads CASSRRGQVNTGELFF. CDR3 in DNA: TGCGCCAGCAGTCGGAGGGGACAGGTCAACACCGGGGAGCTGTTTTTT.

The chain employs TRBV5-1 and TRBJ1-1; perhaps TRBD1 as D (6 bases). V dropped 1 base and J dropped 3 bases, with 10 bases sitting between them. The CDR3 loop spans 14 amino acids. Germline V gene data show CDR1 as SGHRS and CDR2 as YFSETQ. This CDR3 is CASSLQRTDTEAFF. As DNA, the CDR3 is TGCGCCAGCAGCTTGCAAAGGACAGACACTGAAGCTTTCTTT.

The rearrangement links TRBV7-2 to TRBJ2-1; TRBD2 might be the D (7 bases). Trimming pared 2 bases from V and 6 bases from J, leaving 17 bases between. CDR1 and CDR2 (germline): SGHTA, FQGNSA. The CDR3 runs to 16 residues. DNA of the CDR3: TGTGCCAGCAGCTTAATTTGGGGGGGGCGGAGCAATGAGCAGTTCTTC. Protein sequence: CASSLIWGGRSNEQFF.

In DNA form, the CDR3 reads TGTGCCTGGTCCGGCGGGGGGGCCTATCTTGTACAGCAGTTCTTC. It is translated as CAWSGGGAYLVQQFF. The chain has TRBV30 and TRBJ2-1, with 9 positions matching TRBD2. J was trimmed by 11 bases and V by 5 bases; bases with no gene match: 16. Germline-derived CDR1 and CDR2 are GTSNPN and SVGIG (reference sequence). The CDR3 extends over 15 amino acids.

V and J are TRBV21-1 and TRBJ1-2. TRBV21-1 is a known pseudogene. The CDR3 spans 11 residues. This CDR3 is CASSKVDGYTF. In nucleotides, the CDR3 is TGTGCCAGCAGCAAAGTGGATGGCTACACCTTC.

A few counts support this clone. The V call is TRBV9, the J call TRBJ1-3; perhaps TRBD1 as D (5 bases). Germline V gene lookup returns CDR1 SGDLS and CDR2 YYNGEE. The V end lost 6 bases, the J end lost 4 bases, and 11 bases lay between the germline ends. The CDR3 totals 13 residues. As DNA, the CDR3 is TGTGCCAGCAAACCGGGGGTCGGAAACACCATATATTTT. Protein sequence: CASKPGVGNTIYF.

The V call is TRBV11-2, the J call TRBJ1-1, with a tentative D call TRBD1 (5 bases). Germline V gives CDR1 SGHAT, CDR2 FQNNGV. The germline V and J ends were trimmed by 1 base and 0 bases, with 18 bases remaining between them. The CDR3 has 18 amino acids. CDR3 region: CASSLGWGGVPLNTEAFF. The CDR3 nucleotides are TGTGCCAGCAGCTTAGGGTGGGGCGGCGTCCCACTGAACACTGAAGCTTTCTTT.

This clone showed up just once. CDR3 nucleotide sequence: TGTGCCACCAGTGATTGGCAGGGGGTCTACAATGAGCAGTTCTTC. Translated: CATSDWQGVYNEQFF. The J gene is TRBJ2-1, the V gene TRBV24-1, with 7 positions matching TRBD1. J gave up 3 bases and V 2 bases, and 3 bases lay outside the gene matches. This CDR3 is built from 15 residues. The germline gives CDR1 KGHDR, CDR2 SFDVKD.

The chain is built from TRBV12-3 or TRBV12-4 and TRBJ1-1; perhaps TRBD1 as D (6 bases). The CDR3 is 13 amino acids. Trimming took off 1 base at V and 11 bases at J, with 14 bases between the two ends. CDR3 sequence: CASSLEGGLGAFF. DNA of the CDR3: TGTGCCAGCAGTTTAGAGGGGGGTCTTGGGGCTTTCTTT.

CDR3 protein: CATSRRGGTDTQYF. The CDR3 DNA sequence: TGTGCCACCAGTCGGCGCGGGGGCACAGATACGCAGTATTTT. V is TRBV24-1 and J is TRBJ2-3; possibly TRBD2 for D (6 bases). The CDR3 extends over 14 amino acids. CDR1 is KGHDR, CDR2 SFDVKD, per germline. Trimming stripped 6 bases from V and 1 base from J, with 10 bases between.

The chain links TRBV7-8 to TRBJ1-5, with TRBD1 as a possible D gene (6 bases). Trimming stripped 2 bases from V and 3 bases from J, with 14 bases between. Germline V gives CDR1 SGHVS, CDR2 FQNEAQ. This CDR3 has 16 residues. The CDR3 loop reads CASSLIGQGINQPQHF. The CDR3 nucleotides read TGTGCCAGCAGCTTAATCGGGCAGGGGATCAATCAGCCCCAGCATTTT.

V usage is TRBV19 and J usage is TRBJ2-3, with a possible D match to TRBD1 (5 bases). CDR1 and CDR2 from the germline V gene are LNHDA and SQIVND (reference sequence). Trimming left V 8 bases short and J 0 bases short, with 18 bases between. The CDR3 contains 16 residues. The CDR3 coding sequence is TGTGCCAGTTCTTTAAGGGGTTGGGGTAGCACAGATACGCAGTATTTT. Translation: CASSLRGWGSTDTQYF.

V usage is TRBV12-5 and J usage is TRBJ1-1; D is unclear. V was cut by 3 bases and J by 3 bases, with 8 bases left in between. CDR1 and CDR2 (germline): LGHNT, FRNRAP. This CDR3 contains 13 residues. CDR3 residues: CASGFNWDTEAFF. The DNA of the CDR3 is TGTGCTAGTGGTTTTAATTGGGACACTGAAGCTTTCTTT.

This clone occurred once. The chain is built from TRBV6-5 and TRBJ1-5; D unresolved. With 5 bases removed from V and 2 bases from J, the gap between germline ends came to 13 bases. The CDR3 has 15 amino acids. Germline V gene lookup returns CDR1 MNHEY and CDR2 SVGAGI. Written as DNA, the CDR3 is TGTGCCAGCAGTCCCAATACGGCTGGCAATCAGCCCCAGCATTTT. Its translation: CASSPNTAGNQPQHF.

The rearrangement links TRBV5-1 to TRBJ2-1; possible D gene TRBD1, 8 bases. CDR1 and CDR2 from the germline V gene are SGHRS and YFSETQ. The CDR3 covers 19 residues. Trimming pared 7 bases from V and 5 bases from J, leaving 31 bases between. The DNA of the CDR3 is TGCGCCAGCGCTAGGCCAGCAGGGGGCATGGCTAGCGGAGACAATGAGCAGTTCTTC. Translation: CASARPAGGMASGDNEQFF.